This T cell receptor beta chain emerged from a study of shared clonotypes between healthy human individuals. The study's findings and limits: Researchers sampled blood only, noting tissue repertoires likely differ.

V was shortened by 0 bases and J by 2 bases, with 10 bases between the two germline ends. Germline CDR1 reads MGHRA; CDR2 reads YSYEKL. The CDR3 length is 15 residues. Repertoires were generated with immunoSEQ multiplex PCR, while TCRdb's copy carries only in-frame clones and drops some. The sample has about 700,000 clones; approximately 79% are singletons. This clone was seen only a few times. The antigen is unknown. Sequenced: memory CD4+ T cells sorted from blood. Subset here: CD45RA-negative fraction. The clonotype originates from a woman younger than 45 in good health. The rearrangement joins TRBV4-1 to TRBJ2-5; D is unclear. CDR3 sequence reads: CASSQDSQTQETQYF. Here the CDR3 DNA reads TGCGCCAGCAGCCAAGATTCACAAACACAAGAGACCCAGTACTTC.